This T cell receptor beta chain was captured by sequencing in a study of blood T cell repertoires in COVID-19. The age range of participants was about 18 to 100 years, with residence in about two dozen US areas. V lost 7 bases and J 9 bases, leaving 18 bases between the germline ends. CDR3 length: 13 residues. The germline gives CDR1 LGHNT, CDR2 FRNRAP. The repertoire was sequenced with immunoSEQ multiplex PCR; TCRdb's copy has only in-frame clones and lacks some. The data hold about 240,000 clones, with around 82% observed a single time. J is TRBJ2-5 and V is TRBV12-5; TRBD1 is a possible D gene (6 bases). This receptor was identified in a woman aged 40 to 50 who had been exposed to COVID-19. What was sequenced was PBMCs or T cells enriched from blood (not recorded which). The CDR3 DNA reads as TGTGCTAGTGCCTTGATTGAGCCAGGGGCCCAGTACTTC. It is translated as CASALIEPGAQYF.